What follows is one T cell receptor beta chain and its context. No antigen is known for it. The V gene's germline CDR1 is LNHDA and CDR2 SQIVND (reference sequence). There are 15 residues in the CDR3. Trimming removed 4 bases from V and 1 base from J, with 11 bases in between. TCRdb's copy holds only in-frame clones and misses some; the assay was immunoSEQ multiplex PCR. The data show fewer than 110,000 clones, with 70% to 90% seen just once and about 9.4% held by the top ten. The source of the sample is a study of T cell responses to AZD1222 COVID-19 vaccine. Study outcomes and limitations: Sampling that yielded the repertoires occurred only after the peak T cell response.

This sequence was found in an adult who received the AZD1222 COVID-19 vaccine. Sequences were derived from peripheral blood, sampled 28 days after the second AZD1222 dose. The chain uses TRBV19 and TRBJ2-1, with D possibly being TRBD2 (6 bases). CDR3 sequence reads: CASSRASVSYNEQFF. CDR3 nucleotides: TGTGCCAGTAGTAGAGCTAGCGTTTCCTACAATGAGCAGTTCTTC.